The rows below give T cell receptor beta chains drawn from one sample of a study of T cell responses to AZD1222 COVID-19 vaccine. Method: immunoSEQ multiplex PCR; TCRdb's copy keeps in-frame clones and lacks some. This repertoire shows 120,000 to 150,000 clones, 85% to 90% found once; its top ten account for under 2%. The starting material was peripheral blood, obtained 28 days after the second AZD1222 dose. These receptors all stem from an adult who received the AZD1222 COVID-19 vaccine. Both conserved end residues are part of each CDR3. A D gene is named only where the DNA matches it firmly. Size is omitted from some rows. Given values are once, few, many or a class for expanded clones.

length,J,size,D,V,DNA,CDR3
17,TRBJ1-1,few,TRBD1,TRBV5-4,TGTGCCAGCAGCTCTATTCCGGGACAGGGGGCCTTAGGTGAAGCTTTCTTT,CASSSIPGQGALGEAFF
14,TRBJ1-2,-,-,TRBV19,TGTGCCAGTAGTCTCGGCCAGGGAGGCTATGGCTACACCTTC,CASSLGQGGYGYTF
15,TRBJ1-1,-,-,TRBV5-4,TGTGCCAGCAGCCCCGGGACACCGAGGAGCACTGAAGCTTTCTTT,CASSPGTPRSTEAFF
14,TRBJ1-3,-,-,TRBV18,TGTGCCAGCTACGACCGATTCTCTGGAAACACCATATATTTT,CASYDRFSGNTIYF
15,TRBJ2-1,-,TRBD1,TRBV5-1,TGCGCCAGCAGCAAGGGACAGGGTCCCTACAATGAGCAGTTCTTC,CASSKGQGPYNEQFF
20,TRBJ2-7,-,-,TRBV4-3,TGCGCCAGCAGCCAATATACCCCTCCCCCTGACGGGCGGGTAGTCTACGAGCAGTACTTC,CASSQYTPPPDGRVVYEQYF
14,TRBJ2-7,-,-,TRBV7-3,TGTGCCAGCAGCTTAACGCCAGGGGACTACGAGCAGTACTTC,CASSLTPGDYEQYF
15,TRBJ2-1,-,TRBD1,TRBV24-1,TGTGCCACCAGTGATTCGGACAGGGGGAGTAATGAGCAGTTCTTC,CATSDSDRGSNEQFF
16,TRBJ1-2,-,TRBD1,TRBV28,TGTGCCAGCAGTACGGGACAGCTCGTGAGGAAGGAGGGCTACACCTTC,CASSTGQLVRKEGYTF
13,TRBJ1-3,-,-,TRBV18,TGTGCCAGCTCACCCGACTCTGGAAACACCATATATTTT,CASSPDSGNTIYF
13,TRBJ1-1,-,-,TRBV7-8,TGTGCCAGCAGCCTGGACCGGAACACTGAAGCTTTCTTT,CASSLDRNTEAFF
11,TRBJ1-1,-,-,TRBV3-1/TRBV3-2,TGTGCCAGCAGCTCACAGGGATTCGCTTTCTTT,CASSSQGFAFF
11,TRBJ1-2,-,-,TRBV29-1,TGCAGCTTGGGGGGTGTCTATGGCTACACCTTC,CSLGGVYGYTF
18,TRBJ2-1,-,TRBD1,TRBV27,TGTGCCAGCAGTTCCTCCTCAGGACAGGGGGATACCTACAATGAGCAGTTCTTC,CASSSSSGQGDTYNEQFF
13,TRBJ1-5,-,-,TRBV18,TGTGCCAGCTCACCCCGGGGGGATCAGCCCCAGCATTTT,CASSPRGDQPQHF
13,TRBJ1-5,-,-,TRBV20-1,TGCAGTGCTAGTTATGCTAGCAATCAGCCCCAGCATTTT,CSASYASNQPQHF
16,TRBJ2-5,-,TRBD1,TRBV11-1,TGTGCCAGCAGCTTACTCTTTGGGGACAGAGGGGAGACCCAGTACTTC,CASSLLFGDRGETQYF
15,TRBJ1-2,-,-,TRBV9,TGTGCCAGCAGCCCTGGGACACATTGGGGCTATGGCTACACCTTC,CASSPGTHWGYGYTF
15,TRBJ2-1,-,TRBD2,TRBV24-1,TGTGCCACCAGTGATTTTACAGCGGGGGAGAATGAGCAGTTCTTC,CATSDFTAGENEQFF
15,TRBJ1-5,-,TRBD1,TRBV6-5,TGTGCCAGCAGTCCAGGACAGGGGGGCAATCAGCCCCAGCATTTT,CASSPGQGGNQPQHF
15,TRBJ2-2,-,TRBD1,TRBV11-2,TGTGCCAGCAGAATCCCGACAGGGGAAACCGGGGAGCTGTTTTTT,CASRIPTGETGELFF
15,TRBJ2-1,-,TRBD2,TRBV7-6,TGTGCCAGCAGCTTAAAGCGGGGGGGCCGCAATGAGCAGTTCTTC,CASSLKRGGRNEQFF
15,TRBJ1-2,-,-,TRBV6-5,TGTGCCAGCAGTTACTCGAGTAAGACAGTTTATGGCTACACCTTC,CASSYSSKTVYGYTF
13,TRBJ1-2,once,-,TRBV7-3,TGTGCCAGCAGCTTAACTCGGACCGGTGGCTACACCTTC,CASSLTRTGGYTF
13,TRBJ1-3,-,-,TRBV12-3/TRBV12-4,TGTGCCAGCCGGGACAACTCTGGAAACACCATATATTTT,CASRDNSGNTIYF
15,TRBJ1-1,-,-,TRBV6-6,TGTGCCAGCAGTTCCACAGGGTCCCGGAACACTGAAGCTTTCTTT,CASSSTGSRNTEAFF
13,TRBJ2-7,-,TRBD1,TRBV19,TGTGCCAGTAGTGGACAGGGCGTCTACGAGCAGTACTTC,CASSGQGVYEQYF
12,TRBJ2-1,-,-,TRBV7-6,TGTGCCAGCAGCTTAGTGATGCGGGAGCAGTTCTTC,CASSLVMREQFF
16,TRBJ2-1,-,-,TRBV11-2,TGTGCCAGCAGCTTAGGGTTTACCGGGACACTCAATGAGCAGTTCTTC,CASSLGFTGTLNEQFF
13,TRBJ1-1,-,-,TRBV27,TGTGCCAGCAGCTTACAGAGAAACACTGAAGCTTTCTTT,CASSLQRNTEAFF
15,TRBJ2-2,-,TRBD2,TRBV5-4,TGTGCCAGCAACATGGGCGGGGGGTCCACCGGGGAGCTGTTTTTT,CASNMGGGSTGELFF
14,TRBJ1-1,-,-,TRBV3-1/TRBV3-2,TGTGCCAGCAGCCTCCATCCAGGGAACACTGAAGCTTTCTTT,CASSLHPGNTEAFF
12,TRBJ2-1,-,-,TRBV2,TGTGCCAGCAGTGAAGCGATGTATGAGCAGTTCTTC,CASSEAMYEQFF
15,TRBJ2-1,-,TRBD2,TRBV2,TGTGCCAGCAGTGAACGGGCTAGCGGCTACAATGAGCAGTTCTTC,CASSERASGYNEQFF
13,TRBJ2-1,-,-,TRBV6-4,TGTGCCAGCAGTGACGAGGCCTACAATGAGCAGTTCTTC,CASSDEAYNEQFF
14,TRBJ2-1,-,TRBD2,TRBV11-2,TGTGCCTCAGAGCGGGGGCTAGCCTACAATGAGCAGTTCTTC,CASERGLAYNEQFF
14,TRBJ1-5,-,-,TRBV5-6,TGTGCCAGCAGCTTGGGGGGTTGGGATCAGCCCCAGCATTTT,CASSLGGWDQPQHF
15,TRBJ2-5,-,TRBD2,TRBV2,TGTGCCAGCAGGAGACTAGCGGGAGCGGGAGAGACCCAGTACTTC,CASRRLAGAGETQYF
14,TRBJ2-3,-,-,TRBV7-3,TGTGCCAGCAGCCCCAGGGGGGGGGCAGATACGCAGTATTTT,CASSPRGGADTQYF
11,TRBJ2-5,-,-,TRBV25-1,TGTGCCAGCAATATAGCGGAGACCCAGTACTTC,CASNIAETQYF
13,TRBJ1-1,-,-,TRBV2,TGTGCCAGCAGTGAAGGGATGAACACTGAAGCTTTCTTT,CASSEGMNTEAFF
13,TRBJ1-1,-,-,TRBV11-2,TGTGCCAGCAGCGTCAGCGGGAAAACTGAAGCTTTCTTT,CASSVSGKTEAFF
14,TRBJ2-1,-,-,TRBV28,TGTGCCAGCAGTTTAGATAGCGAGGGCAATGAGCAGTTCTTC,CASSLDSEGNEQFF
16,TRBJ1-4,-,TRBD1,TRBV11-2,TGTGCCAGCAGCTTAGTAGGGACAGGGGGTCTCGGAAAACTGTTTTTT,CASSLVGTGGLGKLFF
11,TRBJ1-1,-,-,TRBV19,TGTGCCAGTAGGAATCCCTTCCAGGCTTTCTTT,CASRNPFQAFF
14,TRBJ1-2,-,TRBD1,TRBV28,TGTGCCAGCAGTTTATCCGGGACAGCTTATGGCTACACCTTC,CASSLSGTAYGYTF
15,TRBJ1-5,-,-,TRBV7-6,TGTGCCAGCAGCTTAGCTCCCCAGAATGATCAGCCCCAGCATTTT,CASSLAPQNDQPQHF
16,TRBJ2-1,-,TRBD1,TRBV6-2/TRBV6-3,TGTGCCAGCAGTTACTCCCGGGACAGGGGGCACAATGAGCAGTTCTTC,CASSYSRDRGHNEQFF
13,TRBJ1-1,-,-,TRBV18,TGTGCCACCCGGGAGGGATTGAACACTGAAGCTTTCTTT,CATREGLNTEAFF
15,TRBJ2-1,once,TRBD1,TRBV10-1,TGCGCCAGCAGTGAAACAGGGGGCACCTACAATGAGCAGTTCTTC,CASSETGGTYNEQFF
14,TRBJ2-1,-,-,TRBV4-1,TGCGCCAGCAGCCAAGAGAGAACTACCAATGAGCAGTTCTTC,CASSQERTTNEQFF
14,TRBJ1-2,-,-,TRBV30,TGTGCCTGGAGTGGGGACGATGGAGGGCGCGGCTACACCTTC,CAWSGDDGGRGYTF